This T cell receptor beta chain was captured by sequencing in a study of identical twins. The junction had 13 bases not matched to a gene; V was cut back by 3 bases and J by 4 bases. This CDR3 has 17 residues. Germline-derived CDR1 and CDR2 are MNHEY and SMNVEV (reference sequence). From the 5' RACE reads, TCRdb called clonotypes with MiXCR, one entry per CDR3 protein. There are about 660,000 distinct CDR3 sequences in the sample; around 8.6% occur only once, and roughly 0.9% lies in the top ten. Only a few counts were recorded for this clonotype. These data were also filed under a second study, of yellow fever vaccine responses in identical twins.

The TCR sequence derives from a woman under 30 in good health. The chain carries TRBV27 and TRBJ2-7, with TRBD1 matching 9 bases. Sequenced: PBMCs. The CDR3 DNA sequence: TGTGCCAGCAGTTTGGGGACAGGGTCCCCTTCTCTTTACGAGCAGTACTTC. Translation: CASSLGTGSPSLYEQYF.